This T cell receptor (beta chain) was captured by sequencing in a study of T cell responses to AZD1222 COVID-19 vaccine. Notes on the study in general: Spike was spanned by vaccine-associated CD4 TCRs, with dominance at 160-218 and 743-854.

V lost 0 bases, J lost 6 bases, and 8 bases lay in between. Germline V CDR1 and CDR2: LNHNV, YYDKDF (reference sequence). The CDR3 runs to 14 residues. Remarks on this clone: As yet, its antigen is unknown.

Sequencing used immunoSEQ multiplex PCR; TCRdb keeps in-frame clones, though not all of them. The sample has 200,000 to 300,000 clones, more than 85% seen once. The J gene is TRBJ2-2, the V gene TRBV15; D not certain. The receptor comes from an adult in good health. The source material was peripheral blood, sampled on day 0 of AZD1222 vaccination. CDR3: CATSRDIDAGELFF. CDR3 in DNA: TGTGCCACCAGCAGAGATATAGACGCCGGGGAGCTGTTTTTT. The entire variable domain, with the rest obtained from reference TRBV15 and TRBJ2-2, is as follows: DAMVIQNPRYQVTQFGKPVTLSCSQTLNHNVMYWYQQKSSQAPKLLFHYYDKDFNNEADTPDNFQSRRPNTSFCFLDIRSPGLGDTAMYLCATSRDIDAGELFFGEGSRLTVL.